Shown below are 31 T cell receptor beta chains from a single sample sequenced in a study of early T cells in non-severe SARS-CoV-2 infection. In TCRdb, the 5' RACE reads were re-called with MiXCR into one record per CDR3 protein. Of about 36,000 distinct CDR3 sequences in the sample, under 5% are singletons; the top ten hold 10%. The sequenced sample was whole blood. These receptors were collected from an adult who was a healthcare worker with PCR-confirmed SARS-CoV-2 infection or an uninfected control (not recorded which).

This clonotype was detected many times. V is TRBV6-2 or TRBV6-3 and J is TRBJ2-1, with D unclear. CDR3 length: 11 residues. The germline V gene encodes CDR1 MNHEY and CDR2 SVGEGT. Trimming took off 5 bases at V and 8 bases at J, with 7 bases between the two ends. The CDR3 DNA is TGTGCCAGCAGTAGCTGGGATGAGCAGTTCTTC. Translating gives CASSSWDEQFF.

In its sample, this clonotype was seen many times. V is TRBV5-4 and J is TRBJ2-7, with TRBD2 identical over 10 bases. V was clipped by 4 bases and J by 3 bases; unmatched bases: 7. CDR3 length: 15 amino acids. CDR1 is SGHNT, CDR2 YYREEE, per germline (reference sequence). The CDR3 region has the DNA TGTGCCAGCAGCGCTGGCGCTAGCGGGAGCTACGAGCAGTACTTC. This codes for CASSAGASGSYEQYF.

This clonotype was recorded many times. V gene TRBV20-1 combines with J gene TRBJ1-1; D not resolved. The germline gives CDR1 DFQATT, CDR2 SNEGSKA (reference sequence). CDR3 length: 12 amino acids. V gave up 6 bases and J gave up 1 base, with 9 bases separating them. As DNA, the CDR3 is TGCAGTGCCAAGAACAGGAACACTGAAGCTTTCTTT. It yields the protein CSAKNRNTEAFF.

This clonotype was counted ten times or more. The chain joins TRBV6-1 to TRBJ2-5, with 8 bases identical to TRBD1. The germline V gene has CDR1 MNHNS and CDR2 SASEGT. CDR3 size: 14 residues. The V segment lost 1 base and the J segment 5 bases; nucleotides outside the gene matches: 3. The chain's CDR3 is CASSEDRGTETQYF. DNA of the CDR3: TGTGCCAGCAGTGAAGACAGGGGGACGGAGACCCAGTACTTC.

With regard to this clonotype: A much larger clone differs by one base, so this may be a read error. The rearrangement joins TRBV5-6 to TRBJ1-4; 7 bases line up with TRBD1. The CDR3 is 14 amino acids. CDR1 is SGHDT, CDR2 YYEEEE, per germline. The chain's CDR3 is CVSSGSHRGGKLFF. For the CDR3, the DNA is TGTGTCAGCAGCGGGAGCCACAGGGGTGGAAAACTGTTTTTT.

This clonotype was seen many times. V gene TRBV2 combines with J gene TRBJ2-3, with D unclear. The CDR3 extends over 10 amino acids. V lost 7 bases and J 6 bases, leaving 5 bases between the germline ends. Germline CDR1 SNHLY, CDR2 FYNNEI. CDR3 sequence: CASTLDTQYF. CDR3 coding DNA: TGTGCCAGCACCCTGGATACGCAGTATTTT.

In its sample, this clonotype was seen a few times. The chain is built from TRBV10-3 and TRBJ1-4; D uncertain. Germline lookup yields CDR1 ENHRY and CDR2 SYGVKD. CDR3 length: 14 residues. Deletions cut 0 bases from V and 4 bases from J, with 6 bases between. The CDR3 region has the DNA TGTGCCATCAGTGAGTCGGGCGATAATGAAAAACTGTTTTTT. It is translated as CAISESGDNEKLFF.

This clonotype was counted only a few times. The rearrangement joins TRBV7-9 to TRBJ1-5, with D hard to call. The CDR3 has 15 amino acids. The V gene lost 5 bases and the J gene lost 5 bases, with 16 bases spanning the gap. Looked up from germline, CDR1 is SEHNR and CDR2 is FQNEAQ (reference sequence). DNA for the CDR3: TGTGCCAGCAGCAATCAAGGGCTAAGGGATCAGCCCCAGCATTTT. This sequence encodes CASSNQGLRDQPQHF.

This clonotype was counted between two and nine times. The genes are TRBV12-3 or TRBV12-4 and TRBJ2-1, with D uncertain. The CDR3 length is 19 residues. Trimming removed 2 bases at V and 6 bases at J, with 26 bases between. CDR3 amino acids: CASSLLFSPTPTLGNEQFF. The CDR3 DNA follows: TGTGCCAGCAGTTTACTTTTTAGCCCGACTCCAACCCTCGGCAATGAGCAGTTCTTC.

There are many counts of this clonotype. The chain carries TRBV6-5 and TRBJ2-3; weak D call: TRBD1 (5 bases). V lost 2 bases and J 7 bases, leaving 10 bases between the germline ends. CDR3 length equals 13 residues. Germline V CDR1 and CDR2: MNHEY, SVGAGI. The CDR3 nucleotides are TGTGCCAGCAGTTACGGGGCCACCTATACGCAGTATTTT. This sequence encodes CASSYGATYTQYF.

In this sample, this clonotype turned up a few times. The chain links TRBV5-5 to TRBJ1-1; D is unclear. The CDR3 sequence is 13 residues long. V lost 0 bases and J lost 10, with 13 bases in between. Germline values: CDR1 SGHKS, CDR2 YYEKEE (reference sequence). The CDR3 protein is CASSLELFRVAFF. The CDR3, as DNA: TGTGCCAGCAGCTTGGAACTATTTCGGGTAGCTTTCTTT.

This clonotype was observed many times. The V gene is TRBV25-1, the J gene TRBJ2-5; TRBD2 matches at 11 bases. Germline CDR1 is MGHDK and CDR2 is SYGVNS. The trim removed 1 base at V and 4 bases at J, leaving 14 bases unmatched. CDR3 size: 19 residues. In DNA form, the CDR3 reads TGTGCCAGCAGTGAATCTTGGCTAGCGGGAGGCGGGAGGGGAGAGACCCAGTACTTC. Amino acids: CASSESWLAGGGRGETQYF.

V is TRBV20-1 and J is TRBJ1-2, with a weak D call TRBD1 (5 bases). Germline-derived CDR1 and CDR2 are DFQATT and SNEGSKA (reference sequence). The CDR3 sequence is 11 residues long. CDR3 amino acids: CSGGDDYGYTF. As DNA, the CDR3 is TGCAGCGGGGGGGACGACTATGGCTACACCTTC.

The chain uses TRBV6-4 and TRBJ2-3; either TRBD1 or TRBD2 may supply D (6 bases each). The V and J ends lost 3 bases and 7 bases respectively, with 17 bases between them. CDR1 is MRHNA, CDR2 SNTAGT, per germline. CDR3 size: 15 residues. The CDR3 sequence is CASSEGGTQGNTQYF. The CDR3 nucleotides are TGTGCCAGCAGTGAGGGCGGGACCCAGGGGAATACGCAGTATTTT.

At least ten counts were recorded for this clonotype. The genes are TRBV28 and TRBJ2-3, with D uncertain. The CDR3 covers 15 residues. Germline V gene lookup returns CDR1 MDHEN and CDR2 SYDVKM. Trimming took off 7 bases at V and 1 base at J, with 15 bases between the two ends. CDR3 coding DNA: TGTGCCAGCACCGATGGGGTCCTAGGCACAGATACGCAGTATTTT. Protein: CASTDGVLGTDTQYF.

The genes are TRBV19 and TRBJ1-5; D unresolved. CDR1 and CDR2 from the germline V gene are LNHDA and SQIVND (reference sequence). Trimming removed 8 bases at V and 0 bases at J, with 14 bases between. This CDR3 is built from 15 residues. In nucleotides, the CDR3 is TGTGCCAGTTATCCGACACACACTAGCAATCAGCCCCAGCATTTT. This gives the protein CASYPTHTSNQPQHF.

This clonotype was detected many times. This rearrangement joins TRBV18 to TRBJ1-5; TRBD1 matches 9 bases. The CDR3 length is 15 residues. Trimming at V came to 4 bases and at J to 3 bases, leaving 4 bases not matched to a gene. Looked up from germline, CDR1 is KGHSH and CDR2 is LQKENI. CDR3 sequence (DNA): TGTGCCAGCTCACGAGGGACAGGGATCAATCAGCCCCAGCATTTT. Translated: CASSRGTGINQPQHF. Supplemented by reference TRBV18 and TRBJ1-5, the full variable domain reads NAGVMQNPRHLVRRRGQEARLRCSPMKGHSHVYWYRQLPEEGLKFMVYLQKENIIDESGMPKERFSAEFPKEGPSILRIQQVVRGDSAAYFCASSRGTGINQPQHFGDGTRLSIL.

This clonotype was observed at least ten times. The CDR3 protein is CAWSGTAGNQPQHF. The CDR3 DNA follows: TGTGCCTGGAGTGGGACAGCAGGCAATCAGCCCCAGCATTTT. This sequence joins TRBV30 and TRBJ1-5, with D possibly being TRBD1 (6 bases). The CDR3 consists of 14 residues. The germline V gene encodes CDR1 GTSNPN and CDR2 SVGIG (reference sequence). V dropped 1 base and J dropped 2 bases, with 9 bases sitting between them. The complete variable domain, with remaining parts taken from reference TRBV30 and TRBJ1-5, reads SQTIHQWPATLVQPVGSPLSLECTVEGTSNPNLYWYRQAAGRGLQLLFYSVGIGQISSEVPQNLSASRPQDRQFILSSKKLLLSDSGFYLCAWSGTAGNQPQHFGDGTRLSIL.

This clonotype has at least ten counts. The CDR3 here is CAISSPGNEQFF. CDR3 bases: TGTGCCATCAGTAGCCCTGGGAATGAGCAGTTCTTC. The chain joins TRBV10-3 to TRBJ2-1, with no clear D. This CDR3 contains 12 residues. The V end was cut by 5 bases, the J end by 7 bases, with 9 bases between. Germline CDR1 reads ENHRY; CDR2 reads SYGVKD.

This clonotype was counted at least ten times. The chain employs TRBV7-9 and TRBJ2-4; possibly TRBD1 for D (5 bases). Per germline, CDR1 SEHNR and CDR2 FQNEAQ (reference sequence). Trimming shortened V by 4 bases and J by 0 bases, and 10 bases separated the two germline ends. The CDR3 is 15 residues long. The CDR3 DNA sequence: TGTGCCAGCAGCTCGTCAGGGTTAGCCAAAAACATTCAGTACTTC. Protein product: CASSSSGLAKNIQYF. Looking up the rest from reference TRBV7-9 and TRBJ2-4 gives the full variable domain: DTGVSQNPRHKITKRGQNVTFRCDPISEHNRLYWYRQTLGQGPEFLTYFQNEAQLEKSRLLSDRFSAERPKGSFSTLEIQRTEQGDSAMYLCASSSSGLAKNIQYFGAGTRLSVL.

This clonotype was recorded many times. The V call is TRBV28, the J call TRBJ2-2; D ambiguous. Germline V gene lookup returns CDR1 MDHEN and CDR2 SYDVKM. The CDR3 is 16 amino acids. Trimming shortened V by 5 bases and J by 6 bases, and 19 bases separated the two germline ends. CDR3 region: CASSPMWVVIPGELFF. The CDR3 DNA is TGTGCCAGCAGTCCAATGTGGGTTGTCATTCCCGGGGAGCTGTTTTTT.

This clonotype was found many times. For the CDR3, the DNA is TGCGCCAGCAGCCAAAAAGATACATGGGGAACCTACGAGCAGTACTTC. Amino acids: CASSQKDTWGTYEQYF. V and J are TRBV4-3 and TRBJ2-7; the D is unclear. V lost 2 bases to trimming and J lost 2 bases, with 16 bases between them. In germline, CDR1 is LGHNA, CDR2 YSLEER. CDR3 length equals 16 residues.

At least ten counts were recorded for this clonotype. This chain uses TRBV14 with TRBJ1-1; possible D gene TRBD1, 5 bases. V lost 4 bases and J lost 3, with 9 bases in between. CDR3 size: 13 residues. Germline loops: CDR1 SGHDN, CDR2 FVKESK. CDR3 in amino acids: CASSPGRHTEAFF. The CDR3 bases are TGTGCCAGCAGCCCAGGGCGGCACACTGAAGCTTTCTTT.

The chain uses TRBV28 and TRBJ2-7; D possibly corresponds to TRBD2 (5 bases). The CDR3 has 12 residues. CDR1 MDHEN and CDR2 SYDVKM come from the germline V gene. The germline V and J ends were trimmed by 7 bases and 5 bases, with 12 bases remaining between them. The CDR3 nucleotides read TGTGCCAGCAAGACTGCCGGGAACGAGCAGTACTTC. As protein: CASKTAGNEQYF.

The chain is built from TRBV9 and TRBJ1-2; D call uncertain. Between the trimmed V and J ends, which lost 0 bases and 4 bases, there was a span of 7 bases. Germline V CDR1 and CDR2: SGDLS, YYNGEE. CDR3 size: 13 residues. CDR3 bases: TGTGCCAGCAGCGTAGAGGGTAGCTATGGCTACACCTTC. The encoded protein is CASSVEGSYGYTF. Full variable domain (rest looked up from reference TRBV9 and TRBJ1-2): DSGVTQTPKHLITATGQRVTLRCSPRSGDLSVYWYQQSLDQGLQFLIQYYNGEERAKGNILERFSAQQFPDLHSELNLSSLELGDSALYFCASSVEGSYGYTFGSGTRLTVV.

This clonotype has at least ten counts. V is TRBV28 and J is TRBJ1-2; D may be TRBD1 (6 bases). This CDR3 comprises 13 residues. Trimming shortened V by 2 bases and J by 7 bases, and 11 bases separated the two germline ends. CDR1 is MDHEN, CDR2 SYDVKM, per germline. The CDR3 sequence: CASSLLTGSGYTF. The CDR3 DNA sequence: TGTGCCAGCAGTTTACTAACAGGGAGTGGCTACACCTTC.

There are many counts of this clonotype. This chain uses TRBV24-1 with TRBJ2-2; 13 bases align to TRBD2. The V segment lost 4 bases and the J segment 8 bases; nucleotides outside the gene matches: 9. Germline V CDR1 and CDR2: KGHDR, SFDVKD. The CDR3 sequence is 17 residues long. The CDR3 here is CATSEMRTSGSSGELFF. CDR3 bases: TGTGCCACCAGTGAAATGCGGACTAGCGGGAGCTCGGGGGAGCTGTTTTTT.

With regard to this clonotype: An end of the junction differs from the germline gene, which may be a read error. The chain joins TRBV10-3 to TRBJ2-7; 10 bases align to TRBD1. Germline V gene data show CDR1 as ENHRY and CDR2 as SYGVKD. There are 14 residues in the CDR3. The CDR3: CAISTPTGGNELYF. In DNA form, the CDR3 reads TGTGCCATCAGTACCCCGACAGGGGGCAACGAGCTGTACTTC.

At least ten counts were recorded for this clonotype. J is TRBJ1-6 and V is TRBV27; D is perhaps TRBD1 (5 bases). CDR1 MNHEY and CDR2 SMNVEV come from the germline V gene (reference sequence). This CDR3 has 15 amino acids. V lost 2 bases, J lost 8 bases, and 13 bases lay in between. The CDR3 is CASSLQTATYSPLHF. CDR3 coding DNA: TGTGCCAGCAGTTTACAGACAGCCACCTATTCACCCCTCCACTTT.

This clonotype has ten or more counts. The chain couples TRBV18 to TRBJ1-2; D not resolved. V shed 3 bases and J shed 3 bases, with 14 bases lying between them. Germline V gene lookup returns CDR1 KGHSH and CDR2 LQKENI. This CDR3 contains 15 residues. CDR3 amino acids: CASSPTDGKYYGYTF. Here the CDR3 DNA reads TGTGCCAGCTCACCCACCGACGGGAAGTACTATGGCTACACCTTC.

This clonotype was picked up many times. The chain recombines TRBV29-1 with TRBJ2-1, with TRBD1 matching over 8 bases. Looked up from germline, CDR1 is SQVTM and CDR2 is ANQGSEA. This CDR3 comprises 16 residues. V lost 5 bases and J lost 4; bases outside the gene matches: 13. The CDR3: CSVLNIGTGLYNEQFF. The CDR3 DNA is TGCAGCGTTCTAAACATCGGGACAGGATTATACAATGAGCAGTTCTTC.